The text below deals with one TCR beta chain. The target antigen is unknown. CDR3 size: 14 residues. With 3 bases removed from V and 3 bases from J, the gap between germline ends came to 10 bases. The V gene's germline CDR1 is KGHDR and CDR2 SFDVKD. Assay: immunoSEQ multiplex PCR; the TCRdb copy retains only in-frame clones and omits some. The sample records 28,000 or so clones, under 90% being singletons. The sample belongs to a study of vaccination effects on CD4 cells after COVID-19. Study outcomes and limitations: Marked clonal contraction was seen in infection- and vaccine-induced clones late after vaccination.

Viral peptide pools were used in the ViraFEST assay to expand antigen-specific CD4+ T cells, and sequencing came afterward. Following 10 days of culture, CD4+ T cells were isolated. Participants got two doses of BNT162b2 or mRNA-1273 vaccine. The sequencing used CD4+ T cells from PBMCs cultured with HCoV-NL63 spike peptides, collected after COVID-19 vaccination. The source of this sequence is a human donor who received a COVID-19 vaccine. Some clones in this sample may be carry-over from other donors' samples. The rearrangement joins TRBV24-1 to TRBJ2-5; D gene unclear. The CDR3 DNA follows: TGTGCCACCAGTGATCCGGATGGGGAAGAGACCCAGTACTTC. Amino acids: CATSDPDGEETQYF.